One TCR beta chain is described in this entry. Its antigen is not known. The record originates from a study of blood T cells in healthy people across ages. V trimming: 2 bases; J trimming: 8 bases; junction bases outside the gene matches: 4. The CDR3 contains 15 residues. Germline CDR1 is SNHLY and CDR2 is FYNNEI. A second PCR, run for about 7 to 12 cycles, used a sample-barcoded 5' primer plus a J-beta primer mix. TCRdb itself ran the 5' RACE reads through MiXCR, one entry per CDR3 protein. The sample consists of some 1.5 million distinct CDR3 sequences, roughly 27% of them appearing once. General study results and limits: In older individuals, TCR beta diversity per million T cells was lower, falling roughly linearly with age. With naive T cell percentage, TCR beta diversity showed a strong correlation. The study could not conclusively compare naive and antigen-experienced cells, given its unsorted PBMCs.

The chain joins TRBV2 to TRBJ2-1; 12 bases match TRBD2. The sequenced sample was blood. This TCR derives from a woman in her twenties or thirties in good health. The CDR3 DNA is TGTGCCAGCAGTGAACGACTAGCGGGGGTATATGAGCAGTTCTTC. It codes for CASSERLAGVYEQFF.